The 18 T cell receptor beta chains in this list originate from one sample, sequenced in a study of OX40 agonist ivuxolimab in advanced cancers. Clones were read by immunoSEQ multiplex PCR, and TCRdb kept only the in-frame ones, dropping some. The sample lists about 88,000 clones, 80% to 90% seen once, with about 1.5% in the top ten. This specimen was CD4+ or CD8+ T cells sorted from blood, taken in a trial of the OX40 agonist ivuxolimab. These receptor sequences come from an adult with an advanced solid tumor such as melanoma, head and neck, liver or kidney cancer.

The chain joins TRBV7-9 to TRBJ2-3; TRBD1 might be the D (6 bases). Germline V lookup: CDR1 SEHNR, CDR2 FQNEAQ (reference sequence). The V and J ends lost 4 bases and 1 base respectively, with 9 bases between them. CDR3 size: 14 residues. The CDR3 nucleotides read TGTGCCAGCAGCTACAGGGCTGGCACAGATACGCAGTATTTT. Translated, it gives CASSYRAGTDTQYF.

This chain uses TRBV27 with TRBJ2-6, with D maybe TRBD1 (5 bases). The V end lost 2 bases, the J end lost 4 bases, and 15 bases lay between the germline ends. The germline gives CDR1 MNHEY, CDR2 SMNVEV (reference sequence). The CDR3 runs 17 residues. The CDR3 spells CASSLGASRAGANVLTF. CDR3 nucleotide sequence: TGTGCCAGCAGTTTAGGGGCTTCTCGCGCGGGGGCCAACGTCCTGACTTTC.

The genes are TRBV18 and TRBJ2-7; the match to TRBD1 covers 9 bases. The V segment lost 5 bases and the J segment 2 bases; nucleotides outside the gene matches: 4. CDR1 KGHSH and CDR2 LQKENI come from the germline V gene. The CDR3 runs to 14 residues. The CDR3 region is CASSDRTGAYEQYF. CDR3 nucleotide sequence: TGTGCCAGCTCAGACAGGACAGGGGCCTACGAGCAGTACTTC. The variable domain in full, completed from reference TRBV18 and TRBJ2-7, reads NAGVMQNPRHLVRRRGQEARLRCSPMKGHSHVYWYRQLPEEGLKFMVYLQKENIIDESGMPKERFSAEFPKEGPSILRIQQVVRGDSAAYFCASSDRTGAYEQYFGPGTRLTVT.

This sequence joins TRBV11-2 and TRBJ2-3; D may be TRBD2 (7 bases). The germline CDR1 and CDR2 sequences are SGHAT and FQNNGV. CDR3 size: 18 residues. V was cut by 5 bases and J by 0 bases, with 21 bases left in between. The CDR3, as DNA: TGTGCCAGCAGCCCCCGTAGGGGCGGGGGCACTAGCACAGATACGCAGTATTTT. This translates into CASSPRRGGGTSTDTQYF.

J is TRBJ2-2 and V is TRBV5-6; 8 bases align to TRBD2. The CDR3 sequence is 16 residues long. J was trimmed by 4 bases and V by 4 bases; bases with no gene match: 9. CDR1 is SGHDT, CDR2 YYEEEE, per germline. CDR3 sequence: CASSPVVAGGTGELFF. Here the CDR3 DNA reads TGTGCCAGCAGCCCCGTTGTCGCGGGGGGCACCGGGGAGCTGTTTTTT.

J is TRBJ2-3 and V is TRBV2, with TRBD2 identical over 12 bases. Germline assignment: CDR1 SNHLY and CDR2 FYNNEI. V dropped 10 bases and J dropped 5; count of bases not matched to a gene: 13. The CDR3 is 16 residues long. Here the CDR3 reads CATRTSGVDVGDTQYF. As DNA, the CDR3 is TGTGCCACCCGGACTAGCGGGGTCGACGTAGGAGATACGCAGTATTTT.

The chain couples TRBV6-1 to TRBJ2-2; D is unresolved. Germline V gene sequence: CDR1 MNHNS, CDR2 SASEGT. This CDR3 spans 13 amino acids. The V end was cut by 6 bases, the J end by 6 bases, with 11 bases between. The CDR3 nucleotides read TGTGCCAGCAGAGACGCTGGGGCCGGGGAGCTGTTTTTT. Residues: CASRDAGAGELFF.

The rearrangement uses TRBV5-1 and TRBJ2-5; the D is unclear. Germline values: CDR1 SGHRS, CDR2 YFSETQ. The CDR3 covers 17 residues. The V and J ends lost 0 bases and 4 bases respectively, with 19 bases between them. The CDR3 region is CASSLARAASSGETQYF. The CDR3 DNA sequence: TGCGCCAGCAGCTTGGCCCGGGCCGCGTCGTCCGGAGAGACCCAGTACTTC.

This chain joins TRBV10-1 and TRBJ2-7, with 13 bases identical to TRBD2. Germline-derived CDR1 and CDR2 are WNHNN and SYGVQD (reference sequence). The CDR3 has 12 amino acids. V gave up 8 bases and J gave up 7 bases; unmatched junction bases: 2. The CDR3 loop is CASAGLAGEQYF. CDR3 in DNA: TGCGCCAGCGCGGGACTAGCGGGGGAGCAGTACTTC.

The rearrangement joins TRBV14 to TRBJ1-4; the D is unclear. There are 13 residues in the CDR3. Germline V lookup: CDR1 SGHDN, CDR2 FVKESK. The V and J ends lost 2 bases and 4 bases respectively, with 5 bases between them. CDR3 loop: CASSQFNNEKLFF. The CDR3 coding sequence is TGTGCCAGCAGCCAATTCAATAATGAAAAACTGTTTTTT. The full variable domain, in which reference TRBV14 and TRBJ1-4 provide the parts outside the CDR3, is EAGVTQFPSHSVIEKGQTVTLRCDPISGHDNLYWYRRVMGKEIKFLLHFVKESKQDESGMPNNRFLAERTGGTYSTLKVQPAELEDSGVYFCASSQFNNEKLFFGSGTQLSVL.

The CDR3: CASSIDPGGYNEQFF. The CDR3 nucleotides read TGTGCCAGTAGTATAGACCCTGGGGGTTACAATGAGCAGTTCTTC. This rearrangement joins TRBV19 to TRBJ2-1; the D call may be TRBD1 or TRBD2 (5 bases each). The CDR3 runs to 15 residues. V lost 0 bases and J lost 4, with 10 bases in between. Germline CDR1 and CDR2: LNHDA and SQIVND (reference sequence).

The rearrangement links TRBV28 to TRBJ2-7, with D possibly matching TRBD1 (7 bases). Germline lookup yields CDR1 MDHEN and CDR2 SYDVKM. Trimming shortened V by 7 bases and J by 7 bases, and 20 bases separated the two germline ends. The CDR3 runs 14 residues. CDR3 coding DNA: TGTGCCAGCACCTTTTTGGGCCAGGGGGGTGAGCAGTACTTC. Its translation is CASTFLGQGGEQYF.

The J gene is TRBJ1-1, the V gene TRBV19; no clear D. Germline V gene data show CDR1 as LNHDA and CDR2 as SQIVND (reference sequence). This CDR3 has 14 residues. The V end was cut by 9 bases, the J end by 0 bases, with 14 bases between. Here the CDR3 reads CASKRDNLNTEAFF. The CDR3 region has the DNA TGTGCCAGCAAACGAGACAACTTGAACACTGAAGCTTTCTTT.

The rearrangement links TRBV11-2 to TRBJ2-6; unclear D gene. The V end lost 8 bases, the J end lost 0 bases, and 14 bases lay between the germline ends. This CDR3 is 16 amino acids long. Germline assignment: CDR1 SGHAT and CDR2 FQNNGV. CDR3 sequence reads: CASGRPVGSGANVLTF. As DNA, the CDR3 is TGTGCCAGCGGTCGGCCAGTAGGCTCTGGGGCCAACGTCCTGACTTTC.

About this clone: Sequence at one end of the junction differs from germline and may be a read error. The J gene is TRBJ2-2, the V gene TRBV7-7; 8 bases match TRBD1. CDR3 length equals 15 residues. Per germline, CDR1 SSHAT and CDR2 FNYEAQ (reference sequence). The CDR3 region is CASSPWTGKGGELFF. The CDR3 nucleotides are TGTGCTAGCAGCCCTTGGACAGGGAAGGGCGGGGAGCTGTTTTTT.

The gene calls are TRBV2 and TRBJ2-1; 10 bases match TRBD2. J was trimmed by 5 bases and V by 5 bases; bases with no gene match: 9. The germline V gene encodes CDR1 SNHLY and CDR2 FYNNEI. The CDR3 is 16 amino acids. The chain's CDR3 is CASSFPGTSAHNEQFF. In DNA, the CDR3 is TGTGCCAGCAGTTTTCCCGGGACTAGCGCACACAATGAGCAGTTCTTC.

The CDR3 protein is CASRGPSGNTIYF. For the CDR3, the DNA is TGTGCCAGCAGGGGACCCTCTGGAAACACCATATATTTT. The V call is TRBV27, the J call TRBJ1-3; possibly TRBD1 for D (5 bases). Germline-derived CDR1 and CDR2 are MNHEY and SMNVEV (reference sequence). This CDR3 is 13 amino acids long. Between the trimmed V and J ends, which lost 6 bases and 0 bases, there was a span of 6 bases.

The V gene is TRBV6-6, the J gene TRBJ1-3; 7 positions agree with TRBD1. Losses at the gene ends were 5 bases for V and 7 bases for J; bases not matched to a gene: 5. The CDR3 runs 13 residues. Germline CDR1 reads MNHNY; CDR2 reads SVGAGI (reference sequence). The CDR3 region is CASSTQGQNTIYF. The DNA of the CDR3 is TGTGCCAGCAGTACACAGGGGCAGAACACCATATATTTT.